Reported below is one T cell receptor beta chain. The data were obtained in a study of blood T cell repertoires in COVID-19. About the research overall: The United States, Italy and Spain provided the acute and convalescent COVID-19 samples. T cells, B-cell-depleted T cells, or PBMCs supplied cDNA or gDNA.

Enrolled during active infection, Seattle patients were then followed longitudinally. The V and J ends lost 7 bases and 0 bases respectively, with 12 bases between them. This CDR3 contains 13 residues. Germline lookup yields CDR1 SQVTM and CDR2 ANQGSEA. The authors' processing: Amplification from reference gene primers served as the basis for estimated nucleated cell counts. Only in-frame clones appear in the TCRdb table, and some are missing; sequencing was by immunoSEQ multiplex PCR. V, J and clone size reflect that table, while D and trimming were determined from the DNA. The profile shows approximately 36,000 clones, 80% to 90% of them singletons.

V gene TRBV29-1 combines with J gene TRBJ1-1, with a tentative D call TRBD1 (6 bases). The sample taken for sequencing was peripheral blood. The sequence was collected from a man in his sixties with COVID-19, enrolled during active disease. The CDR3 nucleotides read TGCAGCGGACTCAGGGGATTGAACACTGAAGCTTTCTTT. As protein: CSGLRGLNTEAFF.